This TCR beta chain originates from a study of blood T cell repertoires in COVID-19. This CDR3 is built from 17 residues. Germline trimming cut 2 bases from V and 5 bases from J; bases unmatched to any gene: 9. The germline gives CDR1 LGHDT, CDR2 YNNKEL (reference sequence). Sequencing used immunoSEQ multiplex PCR; TCRdb keeps in-frame clones, though not all of them. The sample includes approximately 140,000 clones, over 75% seen only once; the top ten take approximately 1.2%. The V call is TRBV3-1 (or the pseudogene TRBV3-2), the J call TRBJ2-1; 10 nucleotides match TRBD2. The material sequenced was PBMCs or T cells enriched from blood (not recorded which). The clonotype originates from a woman aged 25 to 39 with acute COVID-19. In DNA form, the CDR3 reads TGTGCCAGCAGCCAACCACAGCGGCTAGCGGGAGACAATGAGCAGTTCTTC. Encoded protein: CASSQPQRLAGDNEQFF.